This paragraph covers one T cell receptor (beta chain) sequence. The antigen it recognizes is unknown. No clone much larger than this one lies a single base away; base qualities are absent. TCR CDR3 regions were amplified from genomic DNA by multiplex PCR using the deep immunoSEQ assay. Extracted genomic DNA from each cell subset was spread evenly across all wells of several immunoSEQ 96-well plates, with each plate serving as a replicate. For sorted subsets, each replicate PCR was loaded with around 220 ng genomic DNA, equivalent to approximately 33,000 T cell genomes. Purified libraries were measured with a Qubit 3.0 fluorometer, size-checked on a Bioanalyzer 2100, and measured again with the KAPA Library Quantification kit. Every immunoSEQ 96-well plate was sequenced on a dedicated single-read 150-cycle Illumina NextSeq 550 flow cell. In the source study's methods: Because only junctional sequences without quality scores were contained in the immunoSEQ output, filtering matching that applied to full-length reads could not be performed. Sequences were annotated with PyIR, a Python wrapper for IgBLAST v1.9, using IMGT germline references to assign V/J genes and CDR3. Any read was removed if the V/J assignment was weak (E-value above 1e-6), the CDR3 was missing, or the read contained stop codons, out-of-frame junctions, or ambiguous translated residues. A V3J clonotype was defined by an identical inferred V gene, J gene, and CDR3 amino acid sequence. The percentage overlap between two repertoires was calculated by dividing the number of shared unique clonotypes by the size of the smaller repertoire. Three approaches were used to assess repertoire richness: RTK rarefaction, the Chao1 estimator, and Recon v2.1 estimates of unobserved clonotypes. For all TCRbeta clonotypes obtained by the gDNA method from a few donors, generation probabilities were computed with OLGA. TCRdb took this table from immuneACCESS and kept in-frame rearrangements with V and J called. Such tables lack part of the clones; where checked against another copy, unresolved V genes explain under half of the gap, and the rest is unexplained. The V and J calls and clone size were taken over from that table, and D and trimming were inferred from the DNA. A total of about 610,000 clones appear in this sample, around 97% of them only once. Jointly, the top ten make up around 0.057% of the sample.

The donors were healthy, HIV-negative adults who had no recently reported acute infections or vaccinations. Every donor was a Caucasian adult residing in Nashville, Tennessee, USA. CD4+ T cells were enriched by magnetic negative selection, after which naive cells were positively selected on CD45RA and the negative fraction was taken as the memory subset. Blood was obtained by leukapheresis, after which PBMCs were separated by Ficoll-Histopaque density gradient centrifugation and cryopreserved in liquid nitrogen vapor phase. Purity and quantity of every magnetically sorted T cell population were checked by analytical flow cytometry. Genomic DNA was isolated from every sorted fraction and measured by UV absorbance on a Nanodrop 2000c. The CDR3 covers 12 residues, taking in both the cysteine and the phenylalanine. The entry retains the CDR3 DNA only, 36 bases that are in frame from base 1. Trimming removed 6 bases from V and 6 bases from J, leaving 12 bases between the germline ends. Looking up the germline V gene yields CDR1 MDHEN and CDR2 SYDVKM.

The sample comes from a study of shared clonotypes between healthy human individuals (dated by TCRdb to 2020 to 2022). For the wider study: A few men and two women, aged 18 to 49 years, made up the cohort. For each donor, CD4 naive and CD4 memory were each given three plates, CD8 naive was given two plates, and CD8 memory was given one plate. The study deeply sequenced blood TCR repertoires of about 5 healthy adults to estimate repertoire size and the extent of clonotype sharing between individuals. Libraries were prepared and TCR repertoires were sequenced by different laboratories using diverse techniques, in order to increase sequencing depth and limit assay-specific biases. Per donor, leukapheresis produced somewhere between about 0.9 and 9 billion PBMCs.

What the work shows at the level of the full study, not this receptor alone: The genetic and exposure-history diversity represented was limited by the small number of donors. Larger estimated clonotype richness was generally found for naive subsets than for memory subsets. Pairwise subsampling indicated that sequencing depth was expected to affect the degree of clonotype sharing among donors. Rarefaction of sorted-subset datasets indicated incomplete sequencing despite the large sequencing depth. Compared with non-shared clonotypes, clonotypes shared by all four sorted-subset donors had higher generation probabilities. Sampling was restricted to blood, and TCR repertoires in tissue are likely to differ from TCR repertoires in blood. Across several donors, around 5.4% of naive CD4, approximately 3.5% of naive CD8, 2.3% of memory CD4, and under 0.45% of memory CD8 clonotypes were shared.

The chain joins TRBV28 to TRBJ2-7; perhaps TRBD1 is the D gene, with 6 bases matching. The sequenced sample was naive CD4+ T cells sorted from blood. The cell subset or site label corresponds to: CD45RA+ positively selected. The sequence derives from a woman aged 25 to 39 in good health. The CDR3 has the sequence CASSTSGAEQYF. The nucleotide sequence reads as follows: TGTGCCAGCAGCACATCAGGGGCCGAGCAGTACTTC.